These 12 T cell receptor beta chains came from one sample sequenced in a study of T cell repertoires in cytomegalovirus infection. TCRdb reprocessed the reads with MiXCR, giving one entry per CDR3 protein. The sample yields roughly 340,000 distinct CDR3 sequences, 25% to 35% seen once. For these receptors, no antigen is known. Specimen: cultured PBMCs, collected from culture after CMV antigen stimulation. The receptors come from a human donor in good health (CMV status not recorded). Some clones in this sample may be carry-over from other donors' samples.

This chain joins TRBV10-2 and TRBJ2-3, with 10 nucleotides matching TRBD2. Germline assignment: CDR1 WSHSY and CDR2 SAAADI. This CDR3 spans 17 amino acids. V shed 4 bases, J shed 5 bases, and the junction held 12 bases outside the gene matches. Written as DNA, the CDR3 is TGCGCCAGCAGTGGAGACCTGGGAGCGGGGGGGCGAGATACGCAGTATTTT. Translated, it gives CASSGDLGAGGRDTQYF.

CDR3 nucleotides: TGCGCCAGCAGCCGCACCCCGACGGTGTACAATGAGCAGTTCTTC. Translation: CASSRTPTVYNEQFF. The chain uses TRBV4-1 and TRBJ2-1; D uncertain. V lost 4 bases to trimming and J lost 4 bases, with 14 bases between them. Germline CDR1 reads MGHRA; CDR2 reads YSYEKL. The CDR3 has 15 amino acids.

This clonotype was observed a few times. The chain has TRBV7-2 and TRBJ2-1; D remains unclear. CDR3 size: 18 residues. Trimming removed 2 bases at V and 0 bases at J, with 17 bases between. Germline lookup yields CDR1 SGHTA and CDR2 FQGNSA. In nucleotides, the CDR3 is TGTGCCAGCAGCTTACGGGCCCTGAGCCCCAGCTCCTACAATGAGCAGTTCTTC. Translating it yields CASSLRALSPSSYNEQFF.

The chain employs TRBV7-2 and TRBJ1-6; 8 bases are a match to TRBD1. With 5 bases clipped from V and 1 base from J, the junction kept 13 bases outside the gene matches. CDR3 length: 19 residues. The germline V gene has CDR1 SGHTA and CDR2 FQGNSA. CDR3 coding DNA: TGTGCCAGCAGCCTAGGACAGGGTTGGTGGAGATCCTATAATTCACCCCTCCACTTT. Translated, it gives CASSLGQGWWRSYNSPLHF.

This clonotype was counted between two and nine times. The rearrangement uses TRBV12-3 or TRBV12-4 and TRBJ1-2; TRBD1 matches 8 bases. The V gene end was trimmed by 3 bases and the J gene end by 14 bases; junction bases not matched to a gene: 11. The CDR3 is 13 amino acids. The CDR3 nucleotides are TGTGCCAGCAGTTTGACAGGGGCCACAACCCGGACCTTC. Protein product: CASSLTGATTRTF.

The rearrangement joins TRBV6-8 to TRBJ1-2; D may be TRBD1 (6 bases). The CDR3 runs to 13 residues. CDR1 and CDR2 (germline): MNHGY, SAAAGT. The V and J ends lost 8 bases and 1 base respectively, with 11 bases between them. CDR3 DNA sequence: TGTGCCAGCCAAAGGACAGTTAACTATGGCTACACCTTC. It yields the protein CASQRTVNYGYTF.

This clonotype appeared many times. V usage is TRBV7-2 and J usage is TRBJ1-5; unclear D gene. Germline assignment: CDR1 SGHTA and CDR2 FQGNSA. Trimming cost V 6 bases and J 9 bases, with 15 bases left between them. The CDR3 runs 13 residues. CDR3 amino acids: CASSQERRRPQHF. In DNA, the CDR3 is TGTGCCAGCAGTCAAGAGAGGAGGCGGCCCCAGCATTTT. The whole variable domain, remainder taken from reference TRBV7-2 and TRBJ1-5, is GAGVSQSPSNKVTEKGKDVELRCDPISGHTALYWYRQSLGQGLEFLIYFQGNSAPDKSGLPSDRFSAERTGGSVSTLTIQRTQQEDSAVYLCASSQERRRPQHFGDGTRLSIL.

The gene calls are TRBV19 and TRBJ2-3; weak D call: TRBD1 (6 bases). With 3 bases removed from V and 2 bases from J, the gap between germline ends came to 18 bases. The CDR3 runs to 17 residues. Germline V gives CDR1 LNHDA, CDR2 SQIVND (reference sequence). The CDR3 reads CASSIVPGQTYTDTQYF. CDR3 bases: TGTGCCAGTAGTATCGTGCCTGGACAGACTTACACAGATACGCAGTATTTT.

The V call is TRBV12-3 or TRBV12-4, the J call TRBJ1-1; TRBD1 aligns across 7 bases. V lost 5 bases and J lost 8; bases outside the gene matches: 8. The CDR3 runs 13 residues. The CDR3, as DNA: TGTGCCAGCAGTCGACGGACAGGTTGGGAAGCTTTCTTT. Translation gives CASSRRTGWEAFF.

This clonotype was recorded a few times. The CDR3 loop reads CASSYSGVNTEAFF. The DNA for the CDR3 is TGTGCCAGCAGTTATAGTGGGGTGAACACTGAAGCTTTCTTT. The chain has TRBV6-5 and TRBJ1-1; D unresolved. The CDR3 length is 14 residues. Trimming stripped 3 bases from V and 0 bases from J, with 8 bases between. Germline CDR1 and CDR2: MNHEY and SVGAGI.

The V and J genes are TRBV27 and TRBJ2-3; 10 bases map to TRBD2. J lost 3 bases, V lost 4 bases, and 7 bases had no gene match. Germline CDR1 and CDR2: MNHEY and SMNVEV (reference sequence). The CDR3 loop spans 16 amino acids. The CDR3 sequence is CASSSLAGVDTDTQYF. Here the CDR3 DNA reads TGTGCCAGCAGTTCCCTAGCGGGAGTGGATACAGATACGCAGTATTTT.

This clonotype was recorded at least ten times. The chain carries TRBV7-6 and TRBJ2-7; D possibly corresponds to TRBD1 (6 bases). CDR3 size: 15 residues. The germline V gene encodes CDR1 SGHVS and CDR2 FNYEAQ. Trimming cost V 1 base and J 2 bases, with 12 bases left between them. DNA of the CDR3: TGTGCCAGCAGCTTAGATGCGACAGGCACCTACGAGCAGTACTTC. Amino acids: CASSLDATGTYEQYF.